The present T cell receptor beta chain was sequenced within a study of blood T cell repertoires in COVID-19. Background on the study: COVID-19 samples, acute and convalescent, were from the United States, Italy and Spain. Sources were T cells, B-cell-depleted T cells, or PBMCs; the material itself was cDNA or gDNA.

V was clipped by 8 bases and J by 2 bases; unmatched bases: 5. Germline V gives CDR1 MNHEY, CDR2 SVGAGI. The length of the CDR3 is 13 residues. The assay was immunoSEQ multiplex PCR, and TCRdb's table has in-frame clones only and misses some. The sample consists of a few hundred thousand clones, around 90% of them appearing once. The receptor's source is a woman aged 40 to 49 with acute or convalescent COVID-19. The rearrangement joins TRBV6-5 to TRBJ1-2; 7 bases are shared with TRBD1. Input material: peripheral blood. The CDR3 DNA sequence: TGTGCCAGCTGGGGGACAGTAAACTATGGCTACACCTTC. This gives the protein CASWGTVNYGYTF.